Listed here are 16 T cell receptor beta chains from one sample, sequenced in a study of OX40 agonist ivuxolimab in advanced cancers. Using immunoSEQ multiplex PCR, the repertoire was profiled, and TCRdb retains in-frame clones only, with some absent. This sample carries more than 65,000 clones, about 85% of them seen once, and the ten largest clones take about 0.76%. The sample in question was CD4+ or CD8+ T cells sorted from blood, obtained in a trial of the OX40 agonist ivuxolimab. These receptors were collected from an adult with an advanced solid tumor such as melanoma, head and neck, liver or kidney cancer.

This clone came up once. V and J are TRBV15 and TRBJ2-5; 9 nucleotides agree with TRBD2. Germline values: CDR1 LNHNV, CDR2 YYDKDF (reference sequence). Trimming took 1 base from V and 2 from J; bases not matched to a gene: 11. This CDR3 comprises 18 residues. CDR3 sequence reads: CATSRGSRSSGGQETQYF. CDR3 nucleotides: TGTGCCACCAGCAGAGGTTCGAGGAGTAGCGGGGGTCAAGAGACCCAGTACTTC.

The chain couples TRBV27 to TRBJ1-2; 10 positions match TRBD1. V was clipped by 6 bases and J by 6 bases; unmatched bases: 16. This CDR3 is built from 17 residues. Germline V gene data show CDR1 as MNHEY and CDR2 as SMNVEV (reference sequence). This CDR3 reads CASRLSSGTGAGHGYTF. The CDR3 DNA reads TGTGCCAGCAGACTATCCTCCGGGACAGGGGCCGGGCATGGCTACACCTTC.

This rearrangement joins TRBV6-5 to TRBJ1-1; no definite D call. Germline CDR1 is MNHEY and CDR2 is SVGAGI. The CDR3 spans 14 residues. Trimming cost V 10 bases and J 1 base, with 16 bases left between them. In DNA form, the CDR3 reads TGTGCCAACAGAGGCAATCGGGAGAACACTGAAGCTTTCTTT. Translating gives CANRGNRENTEAFF.

The V and J genes are TRBV10-3 and TRBJ1-6; D is unclear. The CDR3 totals 14 residues. With 9 bases removed from V and 7 bases from J, the gap between germline ends came to 16 bases. CDR1 is ENHRY, CDR2 SYGVKD, per germline. CDR3 residues: CAISDSGMNSPLHF. CDR3 DNA: TGTGCCATTTCCGACTCCGGGATGAATTCACCCCTCCACTTT.

The chain is built from TRBV6-1 and TRBJ2-3; D ambiguous. V lost 1 base, J lost 6 bases, and 5 bases lay in between. This CDR3 spans 12 amino acids. The germline V gene encodes CDR1 MNHNS and CDR2 SASEGT. CDR3 sequence: CASSEVLDTQYF. CDR3 coding DNA: TGTGCCAGCAGTGAAGTCCTCGATACGCAGTATTTT.

The chain combines TRBV19 with TRBJ2-2, with 9 bases matching TRBD1. Trimming took 7 bases from V and 1 from J; bases not matched to a gene: 4. The CDR3 loop spans 15 amino acids. Germline CDR1 is LNHDA and CDR2 is SQIVND (reference sequence). CDR3 protein: CASKDRGKNTGELFF. CDR3 sequence (DNA): TGTGCCAGTAAAGACAGGGGGAAGAACACCGGGGAGCTGTTTTTT.

The genes are TRBV10-3 and TRBJ2-4; 8 nucleotides align to TRBD1. The germline CDR1 and CDR2 sequences are ENHRY and SYGVKD. This CDR3 contains 16 residues. After removal of 2 bases from V and 3 bases from J, the junction contained 6 bases not matched to a gene. The CDR3 DNA reads as TGTGCCATCAGTGAGGGACAGGGCCAAATCAAAAACATTCAGTACTTC. Amino acids: CAISEGQGQIKNIQYF.

J is TRBJ1-1 and V is TRBV9, with D hard to call. The CDR3 contains 14 residues. From germline, CDR1 is SGDLS and CDR2 YYNGEE. V lost 0 bases and J lost 6, with 12 bases in between. Here the CDR3 reads CASSVEGRGAEAFF. The CDR3 DNA sequence: TGTGCCAGCAGCGTAGAAGGGCGCGGGGCTGAAGCTTTCTTT.

The table lists this clone with a count of one. The chain uses TRBV7-2 and TRBJ2-3, with no clear D. The V end was cut by 1 base, the J end by 0 bases, with 8 bases between. CDR1 and CDR2 from the germline V gene are SGHTA and FQGNSA. CDR3 length: 15 amino acids. This CDR3 is CASSLGYSSTDTQYF. The CDR3, as DNA: TGTGCCAGCAGCTTAGGGTATTCTAGCACAGATACGCAGTATTTT. The full variable domain, in which reference TRBV7-2 and TRBJ2-3 provide the parts outside the CDR3, is GAGVSQSPSNKVTEKGKDVELRCDPISGHTALYWYRQSLGQGLEFLIYFQGNSAPDKSGLPSDRFSAERTGGSVSTLTIQRTQQEDSAVYLCASSLGYSSTDTQYFGPGTRLTVL.

This rearrangement joins TRBV7-3 to TRBJ1-5; D remains ambiguous. The CDR3 runs 13 residues. V dropped 2 bases and J dropped 5 bases, with 7 bases sitting between them. The germline CDR1 and CDR2 sequences are SGHTA and FQGTGA. The CDR3 loop is CASSLGVDQPQHF. The CDR3, as DNA: TGTGCCAGCAGCTTAGGTGTAGATCAGCCCCAGCATTTT.

J is TRBJ1-1 and V is TRBV23-1; no firm D call. TRBV23-1 is sorted into the ORF group, with uncertain function. V was cut by 2 bases and J by 0 bases, with 7 bases left in between. The CDR3 covers 14 residues. CDR3 amino acids: CASSQQFVNTEAFF. CDR3 in DNA: TGCGCCAGCAGTCAACAATTTGTGAACACTGAAGCTTTCTTT.

The chain links TRBV6-5 to TRBJ1-1; perhaps TRBD1 as D (6 bases). This CDR3 region has 14 residues. The germline V gene has CDR1 MNHEY and CDR2 SVGAGI. Trimming removed 6 bases at V and 4 bases at J, with 15 bases between. CDR3 bases: TGTGCCAGCAGCACCCCCCAAGGGGGCACTGAAGCTTTCTTT. Protein sequence: CASSTPQGGTEAFF.

The chain uses TRBV7-2 and TRBJ2-5; 9 bases fit TRBD2. Germline CDR1 SGHTA, CDR2 FQGNSA. The V and J ends lost 5 bases and 7 bases, in that order; junction bases with no gene match: 14. The CDR3 consists of 16 residues. Here the CDR3 DNA reads TGTGCCAGCAGCCCCCCAGCGGGGGGAGCCGGAGGGACCCAGTACTTC. It translates to CASSPPAGGAGGTQYF.

The rearrangement links TRBV28 to TRBJ1-2, with a possible D match to TRBD1 (6 bases). This CDR3 comprises 15 residues. Trimming removed 6 bases at V and 0 bases at J, with 14 bases between. Germline lookup yields CDR1 MDHEN and CDR2 SYDVKM. CDR3 sequence (DNA): TGTGCCAGCAGCTCCGGGACACGAGCTAACTATGGCTACACCTTC. Residues: CASSSGTRANYGYTF.

The table lists this clone with a count of one. The chain employs TRBV7-9 and TRBJ1-1; 8 bases line up with TRBD1. V shed 2 bases, J shed 4 bases, and the junction held 3 bases outside the gene matches. CDR3 length equals 14 residues. The germline CDR1 and CDR2 sequences are SEHNR and FQNEAQ (reference sequence). As DNA, the CDR3 is TGTGCCAGCAGCTTAACAACAGGGGGCACTGAAGCTTTCTTT. Translated, it gives CASSLTTGGTEAFF.

This chain joins TRBV10-3 and TRBJ2-5, with 13 bases matching TRBD2. V lost 3 bases, J lost 6 bases, and 7 bases stayed unmatched. This CDR3 has 16 residues. Germline V gives CDR1 ENHRY, CDR2 SYGVKD. CDR3 residues: CAISDELAGGPKTQYF. The CDR3 DNA sequence: TGTGCCATCAGTGACGAACTAGCGGGGGGGCCCAAGACCCAGTACTTC.